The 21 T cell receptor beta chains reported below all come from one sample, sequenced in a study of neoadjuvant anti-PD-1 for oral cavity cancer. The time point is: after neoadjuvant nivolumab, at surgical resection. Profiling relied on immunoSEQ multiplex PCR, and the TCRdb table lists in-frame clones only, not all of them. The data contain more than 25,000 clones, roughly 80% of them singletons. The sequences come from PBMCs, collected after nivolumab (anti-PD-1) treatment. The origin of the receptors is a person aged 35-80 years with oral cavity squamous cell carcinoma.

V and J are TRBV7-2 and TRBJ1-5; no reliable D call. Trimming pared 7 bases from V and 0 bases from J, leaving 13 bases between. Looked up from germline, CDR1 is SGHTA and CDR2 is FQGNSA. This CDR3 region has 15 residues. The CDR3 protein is CASTKTLYSNQPQHF. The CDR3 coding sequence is TGTGCCAGCACCAAAACCCTGTATAGCAATCAGCCCCAGCATTTT.

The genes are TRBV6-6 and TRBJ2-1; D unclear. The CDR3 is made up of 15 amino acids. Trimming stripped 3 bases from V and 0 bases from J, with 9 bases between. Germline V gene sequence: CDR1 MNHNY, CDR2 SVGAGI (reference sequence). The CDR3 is CASSYEASSYNEQFF. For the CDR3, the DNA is TGTGCCAGCAGTTATGAGGCGAGCTCCTACAATGAGCAGTTCTTC.

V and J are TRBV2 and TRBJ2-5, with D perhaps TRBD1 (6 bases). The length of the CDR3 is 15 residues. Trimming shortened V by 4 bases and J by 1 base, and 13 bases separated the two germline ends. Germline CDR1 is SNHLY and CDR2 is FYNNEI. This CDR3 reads CASSGGRVAQETQYF. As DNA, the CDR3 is TGTGCCAGCAGTGGGGGGCGGGTGGCCCAAGAGACCCAGTACTTC.

The CDR3 DNA sequence: TGTGCCAGCAGCTTGGTAAGCGCCGCAGCCAAAAACATTCAGTACTTC. This codes for CASSLVSAAAKNIQYF. The rearrangement uses TRBV5-6 and TRBJ2-4; D unclear. Trimming shortened V by 0 bases and J by 0 bases, and 10 bases separated the two germline ends. Germline CDR1 is SGHDT and CDR2 is YYEEEE. This CDR3 is built from 16 residues.

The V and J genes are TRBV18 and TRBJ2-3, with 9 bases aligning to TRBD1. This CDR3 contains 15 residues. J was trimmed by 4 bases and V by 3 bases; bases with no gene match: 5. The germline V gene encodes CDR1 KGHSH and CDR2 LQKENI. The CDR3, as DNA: TGTGCCAGCTCACCGTTTACAGGGGGCTCAGATACGCAGTATTTT. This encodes CASSPFTGGSDTQYF.

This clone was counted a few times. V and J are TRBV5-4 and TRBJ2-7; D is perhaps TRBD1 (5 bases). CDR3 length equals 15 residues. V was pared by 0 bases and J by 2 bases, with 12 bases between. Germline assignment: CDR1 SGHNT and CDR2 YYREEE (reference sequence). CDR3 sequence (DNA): TGTGCCAGCAGCTTGGGGGTGGGGCAAGCCTACGAGCAGTACTTC. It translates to CASSLGVGQAYEQYF.

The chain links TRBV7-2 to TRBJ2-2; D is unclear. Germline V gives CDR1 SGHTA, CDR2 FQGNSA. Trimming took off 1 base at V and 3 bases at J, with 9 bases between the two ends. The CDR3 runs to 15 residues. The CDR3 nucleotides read TGTGCCAGCAGCTTAGACGGGTTGTACACCGGGGAGCTGTTTTTT. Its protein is CASSLDGLYTGELFF.

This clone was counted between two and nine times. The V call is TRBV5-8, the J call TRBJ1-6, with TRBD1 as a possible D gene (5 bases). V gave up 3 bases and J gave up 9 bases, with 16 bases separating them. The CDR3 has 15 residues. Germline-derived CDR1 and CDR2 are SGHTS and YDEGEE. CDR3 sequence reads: CASSSGGFEASPLHF. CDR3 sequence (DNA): TGTGCCAGCAGCTCGGGGGGGTTCGAAGCTTCACCCCTCCACTTT.

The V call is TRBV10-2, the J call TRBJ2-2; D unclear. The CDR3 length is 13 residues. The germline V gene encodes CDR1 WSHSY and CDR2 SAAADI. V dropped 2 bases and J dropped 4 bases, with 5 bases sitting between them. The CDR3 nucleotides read TGCGCCAGCAGTGAGGCAGGCACCGGGGAGCTGTTTTTT. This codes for CASSEAGTGELFF.

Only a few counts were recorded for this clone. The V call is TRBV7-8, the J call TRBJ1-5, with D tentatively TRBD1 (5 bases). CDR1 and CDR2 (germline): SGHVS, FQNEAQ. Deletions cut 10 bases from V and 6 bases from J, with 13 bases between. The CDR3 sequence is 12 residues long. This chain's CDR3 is CATGAYGQPQHF. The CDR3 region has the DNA TGTGCCACCGGGGCTTACGGTCAGCCCCAGCATTTT.

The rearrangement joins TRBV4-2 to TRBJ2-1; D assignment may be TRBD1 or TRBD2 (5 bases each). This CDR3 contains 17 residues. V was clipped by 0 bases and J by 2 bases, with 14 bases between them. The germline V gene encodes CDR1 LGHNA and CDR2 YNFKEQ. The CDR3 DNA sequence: TGTGCCAGCAGCCAAGAAGGGACGGGTAAACCCTACAATGAGCAGTTCTTC. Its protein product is CASSQEGTGKPYNEQFF.

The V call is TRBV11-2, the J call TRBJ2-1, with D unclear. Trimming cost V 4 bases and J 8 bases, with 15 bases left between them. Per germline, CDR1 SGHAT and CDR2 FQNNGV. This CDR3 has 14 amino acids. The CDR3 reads CASSSIGRMDEQFF. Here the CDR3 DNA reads TGTGCCAGCAGCTCCATCGGGCGGATGGATGAGCAGTTCTTC. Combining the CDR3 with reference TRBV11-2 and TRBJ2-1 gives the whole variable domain EAGVAQSPRYKIIEKRQSVAFWCNPISGHATLYWYQQILGQGPKLLIQFQNNGVVDDSQLPKDRFSAERLKGVDSTLKIQPAKLEDSAVYLCASSSIGRMDEQFFGPGTRLTVL.

CDR3 in amino acids: CAIRDNSDYEQYF. CDR3 nucleotides: TGTGCCATCAGAGACAATTCGGATTACGAGCAGTACTTC. V is TRBV10-3 and J is TRBJ2-7, with unresolved D. The CDR3 totals 13 residues. CDR1 ENHRY and CDR2 SYGVKD come from the germline V gene. The V end lost 6 bases, the J end lost 4 bases, and 13 bases lay between the germline ends.

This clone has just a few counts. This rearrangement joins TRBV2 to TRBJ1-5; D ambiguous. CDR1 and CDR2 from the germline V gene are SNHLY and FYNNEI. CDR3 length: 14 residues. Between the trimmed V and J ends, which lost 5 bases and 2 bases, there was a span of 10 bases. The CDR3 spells CASSKNGGNQPQHF. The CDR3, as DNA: TGTGCCAGCAGTAAAAATGGGGGCAATCAGCCCCAGCATTTT.

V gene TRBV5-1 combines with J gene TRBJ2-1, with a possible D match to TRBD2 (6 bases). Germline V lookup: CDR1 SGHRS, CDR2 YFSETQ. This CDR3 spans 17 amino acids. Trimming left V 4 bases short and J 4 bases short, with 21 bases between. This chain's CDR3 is CASSPLSVGGLYNEQFF. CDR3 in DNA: TGCGCCAGCAGCCCCCTCTCCGTAGGAGGGTTGTACAATGAGCAGTTCTTC.

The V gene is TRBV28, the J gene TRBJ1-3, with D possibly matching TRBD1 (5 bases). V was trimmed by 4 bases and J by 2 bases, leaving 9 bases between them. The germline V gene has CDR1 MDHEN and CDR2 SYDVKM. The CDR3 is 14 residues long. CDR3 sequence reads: CASSSQGAGNTIYF. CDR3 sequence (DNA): TGTGCCAGCAGTTCGCAGGGTGCTGGAAACACCATATATTTT. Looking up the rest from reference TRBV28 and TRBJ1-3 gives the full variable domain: DVKVTQSSRYLVKRTGEKVFLECVQDMDHENMFWYRQDPGLGLRLIYFSYDVKMKEKGDIPEGYSVSREKKERFSLILESASTNQTSMYLCASSSQGAGNTIYFGEGSWLTVV.

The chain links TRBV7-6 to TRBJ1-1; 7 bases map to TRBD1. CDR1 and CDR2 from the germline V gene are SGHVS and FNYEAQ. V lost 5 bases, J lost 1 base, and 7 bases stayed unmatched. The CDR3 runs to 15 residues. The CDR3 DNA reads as TGTGCCAGCAGCCCCGACAGGGCAGGGAACACTGAAGCTTTCTTT. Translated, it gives CASSPDRAGNTEAFF. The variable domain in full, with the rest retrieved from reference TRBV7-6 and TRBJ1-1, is GAGVSQSPRYKVTKRGQDVALRCDPISGHVSLYWYRQALGQGPEFLTYFNYEAQQDKSGLPNDRFSAERPEGSISTLTIQRTEQRDSAMYRCASSPDRAGNTEAFFGQGTRLTVV.

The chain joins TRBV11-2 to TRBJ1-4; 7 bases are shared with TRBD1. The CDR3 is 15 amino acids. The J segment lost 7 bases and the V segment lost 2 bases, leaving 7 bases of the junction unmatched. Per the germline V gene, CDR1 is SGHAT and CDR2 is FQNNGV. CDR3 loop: CASSLRGGLIEKLFF. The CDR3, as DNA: TGTGCCAGCAGCTTACGAGGGGGCCTGATTGAAAAACTGTTTTTT.

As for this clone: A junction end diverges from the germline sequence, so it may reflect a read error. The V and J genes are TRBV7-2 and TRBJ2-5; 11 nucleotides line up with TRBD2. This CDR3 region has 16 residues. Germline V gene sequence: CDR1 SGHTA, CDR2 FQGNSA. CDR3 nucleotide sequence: TGTGCCAGCAGCTTAGCTACTAGCGGGGGCCTCGTGACCGAGTACTTC. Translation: CASSLATSGGLVTEYF.

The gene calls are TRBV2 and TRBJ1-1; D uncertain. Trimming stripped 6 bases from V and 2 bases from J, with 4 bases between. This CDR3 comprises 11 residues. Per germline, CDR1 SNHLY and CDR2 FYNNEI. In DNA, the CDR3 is TGTGCCAGCAGAGCAAACACTGAAGCTTTCTTT. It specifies CASRANTEAFF. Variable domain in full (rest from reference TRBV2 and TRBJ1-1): EPEVTQTPSHQVTQMGQEVILRCVPISNHLYFYWYRQILGQKVEFLVSFYNNEISEKSEIFDDQFSVERPDGSNFTLKIRSTKLEDSAMYFCASRANTEAFFGQGTRLTVV.

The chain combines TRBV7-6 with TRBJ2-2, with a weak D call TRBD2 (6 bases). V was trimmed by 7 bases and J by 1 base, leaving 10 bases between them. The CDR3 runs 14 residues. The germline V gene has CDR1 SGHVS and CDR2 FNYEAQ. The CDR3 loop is CASTLGGNTGELFF. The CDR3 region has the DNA TGTGCCAGCACCTTGGGGGGGAACACCGGGGAGCTGTTTTTT.